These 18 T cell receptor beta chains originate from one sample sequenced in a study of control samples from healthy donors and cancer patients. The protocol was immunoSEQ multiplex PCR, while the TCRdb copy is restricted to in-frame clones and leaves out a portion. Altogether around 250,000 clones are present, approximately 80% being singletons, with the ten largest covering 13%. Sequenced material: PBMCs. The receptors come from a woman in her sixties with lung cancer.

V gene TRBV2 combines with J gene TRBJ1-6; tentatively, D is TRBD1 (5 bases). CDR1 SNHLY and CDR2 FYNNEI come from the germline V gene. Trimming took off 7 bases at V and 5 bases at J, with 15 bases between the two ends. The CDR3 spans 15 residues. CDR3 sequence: CASTSTGGDNSPLHF. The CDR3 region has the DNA TGTGCCAGCACCAGCACGGGGGGGGATAATTCACCCCTCCACTTT. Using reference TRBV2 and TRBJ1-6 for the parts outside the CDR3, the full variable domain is EPEVTQTPSHQVTQMGQEVILRCVPISNHLYFYWYRQILGQKVEFLVSFYNNEISEKSEIFDDQFSVERPDGSNFTLKIRSTKLEDSAMYFCASTSTGGDNSPLHFGNGTRLTVT.

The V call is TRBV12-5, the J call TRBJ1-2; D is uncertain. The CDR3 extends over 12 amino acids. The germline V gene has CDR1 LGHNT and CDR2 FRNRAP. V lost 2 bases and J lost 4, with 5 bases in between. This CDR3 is CASGLLGYGYTF. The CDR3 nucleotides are TGTGCTAGTGGTTTGCTAGGCTATGGCTACACCTTC.

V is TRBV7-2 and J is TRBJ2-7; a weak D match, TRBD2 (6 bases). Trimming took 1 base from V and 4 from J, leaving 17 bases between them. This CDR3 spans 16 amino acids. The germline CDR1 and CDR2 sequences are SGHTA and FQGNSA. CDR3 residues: CASSLVAGGASYEQYF. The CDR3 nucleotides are TGTGCCAGCAGCTTAGTAGCTGGCGGGGCAAGTTACGAGCAGTACTTC.

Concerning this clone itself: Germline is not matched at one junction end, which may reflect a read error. The CDR3 sequence is CASSGPGRTAHF. DNA of the CDR3: TGTGCCAGCAGTGGTCCAGGTCGGACGGCCCACTTC. The chain has TRBV27 and TRBJ1-2; D gene uncertain. Germline V CDR1 and CDR2: MNHEY, SMNVEV (reference sequence). There are 12 residues in the CDR3.

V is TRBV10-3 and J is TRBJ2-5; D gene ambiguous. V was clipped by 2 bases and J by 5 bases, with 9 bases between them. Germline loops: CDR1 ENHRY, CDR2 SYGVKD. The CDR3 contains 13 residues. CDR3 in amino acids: CAISERAKETQYF. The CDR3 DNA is TGTGCCATCAGTGAGAGGGCCAAGGAGACCCAGTACTTC.

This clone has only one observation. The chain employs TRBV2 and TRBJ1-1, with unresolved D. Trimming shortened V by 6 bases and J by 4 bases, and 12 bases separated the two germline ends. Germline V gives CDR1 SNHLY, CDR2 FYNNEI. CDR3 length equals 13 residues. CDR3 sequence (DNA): TGTGCCAGCAGCCCCGGCCAGAGCACTGAAGCTTTCTTT. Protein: CASSPGQSTEAFF.

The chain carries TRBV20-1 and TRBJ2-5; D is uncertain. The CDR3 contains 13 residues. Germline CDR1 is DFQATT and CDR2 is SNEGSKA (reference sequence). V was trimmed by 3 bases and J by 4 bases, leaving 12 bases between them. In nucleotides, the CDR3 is TGCAGTGCTAGTCGACCTCCAGGAGAGACCCAGTACTTC. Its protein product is CSASRPPGETQYF.

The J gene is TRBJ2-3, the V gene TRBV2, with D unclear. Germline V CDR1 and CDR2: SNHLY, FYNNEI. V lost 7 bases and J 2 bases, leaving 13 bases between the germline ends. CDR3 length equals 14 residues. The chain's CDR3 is CASMTGSYTDTQYF. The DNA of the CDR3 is TGTGCCAGCATGACGGGTTCTTACACAGATACGCAGTATTTT.

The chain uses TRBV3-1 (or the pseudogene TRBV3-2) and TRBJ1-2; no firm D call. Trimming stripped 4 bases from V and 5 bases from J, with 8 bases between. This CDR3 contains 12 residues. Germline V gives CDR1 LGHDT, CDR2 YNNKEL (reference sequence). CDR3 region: CASSPDTYGYTF. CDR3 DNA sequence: TGTGCCAGCAGCCCCGACACTTATGGCTACACCTTC.

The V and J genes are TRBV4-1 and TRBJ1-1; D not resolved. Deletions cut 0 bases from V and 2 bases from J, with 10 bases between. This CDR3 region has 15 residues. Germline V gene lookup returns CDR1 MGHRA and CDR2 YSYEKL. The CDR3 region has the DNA TGCGCCAGCAGCCAAGAATCGGCGATCAACACTGAAGCTTTCTTT. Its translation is CASSQESAINTEAFF.

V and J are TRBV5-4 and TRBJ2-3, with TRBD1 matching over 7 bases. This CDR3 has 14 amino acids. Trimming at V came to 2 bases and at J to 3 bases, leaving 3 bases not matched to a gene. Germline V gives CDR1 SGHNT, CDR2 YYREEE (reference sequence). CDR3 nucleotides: TGTGCCAGCAGCTTCAGACAGGGAACAGATACGCAGTATTTT. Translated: CASSFRQGTDTQYF.

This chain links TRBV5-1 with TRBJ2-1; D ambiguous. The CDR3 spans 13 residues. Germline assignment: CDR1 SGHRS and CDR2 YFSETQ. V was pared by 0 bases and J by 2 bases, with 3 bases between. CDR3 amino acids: CASSLGTYNEQFF. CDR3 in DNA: TGCGCCAGCAGCTTGGGTACCTACAATGAGCAGTTCTTC.

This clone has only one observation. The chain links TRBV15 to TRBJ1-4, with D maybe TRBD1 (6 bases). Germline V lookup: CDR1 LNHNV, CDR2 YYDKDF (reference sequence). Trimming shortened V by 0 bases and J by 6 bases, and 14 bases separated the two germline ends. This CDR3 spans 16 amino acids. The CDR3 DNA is TGTGCCACCAGCAGAGACTTGGGGGCTGGGGATGAAAAACTGTTTTTT. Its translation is CATSRDLGAGDEKLFF.

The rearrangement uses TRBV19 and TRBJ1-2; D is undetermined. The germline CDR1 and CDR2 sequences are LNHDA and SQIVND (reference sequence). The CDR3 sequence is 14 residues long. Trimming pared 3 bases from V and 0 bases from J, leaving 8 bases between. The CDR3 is CASSMDGTNYGYTF. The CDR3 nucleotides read TGTGCCAGTAGTATGGACGGAACTAACTATGGCTACACCTTC.

The CDR3 is CASSPRESNQPQHF. The CDR3 bases are TGTGCCAGCAGTCCCAGGGAAAGCAATCAGCCCCAGCATTTT. This chain connects TRBV2 to TRBJ1-5; a possible D gene is TRBD1 (5 bases). There are 14 residues in the CDR3. With 5 bases removed from V and 1 base from J, the gap between germline ends came to 9 bases. The germline V gene has CDR1 SNHLY and CDR2 FYNNEI.

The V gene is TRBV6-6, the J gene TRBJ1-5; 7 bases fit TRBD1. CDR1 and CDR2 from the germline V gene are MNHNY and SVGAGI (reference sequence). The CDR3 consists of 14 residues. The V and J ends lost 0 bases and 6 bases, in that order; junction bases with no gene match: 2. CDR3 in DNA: TGTGCCAGCAGTTACTCGGGGACAGTTCAGCCCCAGCATTTT. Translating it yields CASSYSGTVQPQHF.

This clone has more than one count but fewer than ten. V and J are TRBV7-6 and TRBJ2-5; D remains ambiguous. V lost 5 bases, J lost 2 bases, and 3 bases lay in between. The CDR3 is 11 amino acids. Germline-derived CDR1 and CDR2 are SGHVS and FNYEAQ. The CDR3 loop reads CASSAQETQYF. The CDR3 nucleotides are TGTGCCAGCAGCGCGCAAGAGACCCAGTACTTC.

CDR3 amino acids: CASSLRWLAGGTYEQYF. As DNA, the CDR3 is TGTGCCAGCAGTTTAAGGTGGCTAGCGGGGGGGACCTACGAGCAGTACTTC. The chain employs TRBV27 and TRBJ2-7, with TRBD2 matching over 12 bases. J was trimmed by 2 bases and V by 2 bases; bases with no gene match: 7. Germline assignment: CDR1 MNHEY and CDR2 SMNVEV (reference sequence). This CDR3 has 17 residues.